A single sample gave rise to the 19 T cell receptor beta chains below, sequenced in a study of T-cell reconstitution after alpha-beta-depleted transplantation in children. Unique molecular identifiers were used to barcode this TCRbeta library. One entry per CDR3 protein, called by TCRdb with MiXCR from the PCR reads. The profile covers nearly 400,000 distinct CDR3 sequences, with just over 20% appearing a single time and 3% to 4% taken by the ten largest. The source material was PBMCs from the stem cell graft donor, sampled from the stem cell graft. These receptors all come from a human donor who donated a stem cell graft to a child with acute myeloid leukemia.

This chain joins TRBV4-2 and TRBJ2-7, with 10 positions matching TRBD1. The V gene end was trimmed by 4 bases and the J gene end by 4 bases; junction bases not matched to a gene: 4. Germline V gives CDR1 LGHNA, CDR2 YNFKEQ. There are 14 residues in the CDR3. CDR3 amino acids: CASSPWTGGYEQYF. The CDR3 nucleotides read TGTGCCAGCAGCCCTTGGACAGGGGGATACGAGCAGTACTTC.

This clonotype was recorded a few times. The V and J genes are TRBV12-3 or TRBV12-4 and TRBJ2-2; D unclear. The CDR3 has 12 amino acids. With 6 bases removed from V and 6 bases from J, the gap between germline ends came to 8 bases. The CDR3: CASSRIAGELFF. Written as DNA, the CDR3 is TGTGCCAGCAGCCGAATCGCCGGGGAGCTGTTTTTT.

This chain joins TRBV12-3 or TRBV12-4 and TRBJ2-1; 12 bases match TRBD2. CDR3 length equals 15 residues. V shed 4 bases and J 8 bases; nucleotides not matched to a gene: 6. This chain's CDR3 is CASSSGTSGLYEQFF. The DNA for the CDR3 is TGTGCCAGCAGTTCCGGGACTAGCGGGCTATATGAGCAGTTCTTC.

There are many counts of this clonotype. The J gene is TRBJ2-7, the V gene TRBV27, with a tentative D call TRBD1 (6 bases). V lost 3 bases and J lost 2, with 11 bases in between. Per the germline V gene, CDR1 is MNHEY and CDR2 is SMNVEV (reference sequence). The CDR3 extends over 14 amino acids. For the CDR3, the DNA is TGTGCCAGCAGTTTGACAGGCTATCCCTACGAGCAGTACTTC. This encodes CASSLTGYPYEQYF.

The CDR3 DNA reads as TGTGCCAGCAGTTTCGGGACAGCTCTCTACGAGCAGTACTTC. It specifies CASSFGTALYEQYF. This chain connects TRBV28 to TRBJ2-7, with 7 bases fitting TRBD1. The CDR3 sequence is 14 residues long. V was pared by 3 bases and J by 3 bases, with 5 bases of the junction left unmatched. CDR1 MDHEN and CDR2 SYDVKM come from the germline V gene.

The chain recombines TRBV25-1 with TRBJ2-1, with D unresolved. Trimming cost V 6 bases and J 7 bases, with 7 bases left between them. Per the germline V gene, CDR1 is MGHDK and CDR2 is SYGVNS. The CDR3 runs 11 residues. CDR3 sequence (DNA): TGTGCCAGCAGAAGCATGAATGAGCAGTTCTTC. It is translated as CASRSMNEQFF.

There are a few counts of this clonotype. The chain recombines TRBV28 with TRBJ1-2; D remains unclear. The CDR3 totals 12 residues. Trimming shortened V by 2 bases and J by 5 bases, and 6 bases separated the two germline ends. Germline CDR1 and CDR2: MDHEN and SYDVKM. CDR3 in DNA: TGTGCCAGCAGTTTACGGAATTATGGCTACACCTTC. It specifies CASSLRNYGYTF.

With respect to this clonotype: Sequence at one end of the junction differs from germline and may be a read error. The chain links TRBV7-7 to TRBJ2-3; D is perhaps TRBD1 (5 bases). Germline V gene lookup returns CDR1 SSHAT and CDR2 FNYEAQ (reference sequence). The CDR3 has 15 amino acids. CDR3 sequence reads: CASSLAPGSTDTQYF. The CDR3, as DNA: TGTGCTAGCAGCTTAGCCCCAGGGAGCACAGATACGCAGTATTTT.

This clonotype appeared many times. The rearrangement links TRBV20-1 to TRBJ2-1, with 8 bases that match TRBD2. The CDR3 covers 16 residues. Trimming removed 2 bases from V and 0 bases from J; junction bases left unmatched: 6. Germline V gene data show CDR1 as DFQATT and CDR2 as SNEGSKA (reference sequence). The CDR3 DNA is TGCAGTGCTAGACCGTTAGCGGGGAGCTCCTACAATGAGCAGTTCTTC. Translated: CSARPLAGSSYNEQFF.

The table lists this clonotype with a few counts. The rearrangement links TRBV7-4 to TRBJ2-7; D may be TRBD2 (5 bases). The V end was cut by 5 bases, the J end by 4 bases, with 18 bases between. The CDR3 spans 15 residues. The V gene's germline CDR1 is SGHVT and CDR2 SQSDAQ. The CDR3 loop is CASSPREGESYEQYF. CDR3 in DNA: TGTGCCAGCAGCCCCCGCGAGGGAGAGTCTTACGAGCAGTACTTC.

V usage is TRBV7-2 and J usage is TRBJ1-1; D is undetermined. This CDR3 is built from 12 residues. V lost 3 bases and J 5 bases, leaving 7 bases between the germline ends. Germline CDR1 and CDR2: SGHTA and FQGNSA. CDR3 nucleotide sequence: TGTGCCAGCAGCTTCTACGAAACTGAAGCTTTCTTT. It specifies CASSFYETEAFF.

The sample holds a few counts of this clonotype. The chain couples TRBV12-3 or TRBV12-4 to TRBJ2-6, with TRBD2 identical over 11 bases. The CDR3 has 17 amino acids. The V gene end was trimmed by 6 bases and the J gene end by 0 bases; junction bases not matched to a gene: 4. CDR3 DNA sequence: TGTGCCAGCAGGTGGACTAGCGGGTTCTCTGGGGCCAACGTCCTGACTTTC. This sequence encodes CASRWTSGFSGANVLTF.

The chain has TRBV20-1 and TRBJ2-7, with TRBD1 matching 8 bases. This CDR3 region has 14 residues. CDR1 is DFQATT and CDR2 is SNEGSKA in the germline V gene (reference sequence). J lost 3 bases, V lost 1 base, and 5 bases had no gene match. The CDR3 loop reads CSARAGGGFYEQYF. CDR3 in DNA: TGCAGTGCTAGAGCAGGGGGCGGATTCTACGAGCAGTACTTC.

The V and J genes are TRBV11-1 and TRBJ1-1; D possibly corresponds to TRBD1 (6 bases). V was trimmed by 3 bases and J by 4 bases, leaving 27 bases between them. This CDR3 comprises 19 residues. CDR1 is SGHAT and CDR2 is FQDESV in the germline V gene (reference sequence). The DNA of the CDR3 is TGTGCCAGCAGCTTTGTCCCCCTGGTGTCACAGGGTTTGGGCACTGAAGCTTTCTTT. This sequence encodes CASSFVPLVSQGLGTEAFF.

The chain recombines TRBV12-3 or TRBV12-4 with TRBJ2-5; maybe TRBD1 (5 bases). The V end lost 5 bases, the J end lost 2 bases, and 15 bases lay between the germline ends. The CDR3 is made up of 15 amino acids. This CDR3 reads CASSLQGLGQETQYF. DNA of the CDR3: TGTGCCAGCAGTCTCCAGGGTCTGGGTCAAGAGACCCAGTACTTC.

This clonotype was observed at least ten times. The V call is TRBV28, the J call TRBJ2-1; no firm D call. The V gene lost 4 bases and the J gene lost 5 bases, with 6 bases spanning the gap. Germline lookup yields CDR1 MDHEN and CDR2 SYDVKM. This CDR3 comprises 12 residues. The CDR3 sequence is CASSSGDNEQFF. The CDR3 nucleotides are TGTGCCAGCAGTTCGGGTGACAATGAGCAGTTCTTC.

This clonotype appeared a few times. The chain employs TRBV12-3 or TRBV12-4 and TRBJ2-7; D may correspond to TRBD1 or TRBD2 (6 bases each). The V end was cut by 5 bases, the J end by 7 bases, with 15 bases between. CDR3 length equals 13 residues. The CDR3 region has the DNA TGTGCCAGCAGTAAGAGGGGGGCTGGAGAGCAGTACTTC. This translates into CASSKRGAGEQYF.

The chain couples TRBV5-1 to TRBJ2-1; no reliable D call. CDR3 length: 11 amino acids. Germline loops: CDR1 SGHRS, CDR2 YFSETQ. V was trimmed by 5 bases and J by 8 bases, leaving 8 bases between them. CDR3 sequence reads: CASSGYYEQFF. Written as DNA, the CDR3 is TGCGCCAGCAGTGGGTACTATGAGCAGTTCTTC.

This clonotype was seen many times. The CDR3 DNA follows: TGCAGTGCTAGACACAGGAGCTATAATTCACCCCTCCACTTT. Amino acids: CSARHRSYNSPLHF. The chain joins TRBV20-1 to TRBJ1-6, with D maybe TRBD1 (5 bases). The germline gives CDR1 DFQATT, CDR2 SNEGSKA (reference sequence). Trimming removed 2 bases from V and 3 bases from J, with 8 bases in between. The CDR3 is made up of 14 amino acids.